This T cell receptor beta chain is drawn from a study of blood T cell repertoires in COVID-19. V was clipped by 5 bases and J by 4 bases; unmatched bases: 3. Looked up from germline, CDR1 is SGHTA and CDR2 is FQGNSA. This CDR3 is built from 13 residues. Repertoires were generated with immunoSEQ multiplex PCR, while TCRdb's copy carries only in-frame clones and drops some. The data contain roughly 100,000 clones, approximately 87% of them singletons. The TCR was taken from a human donor in a cohort sampled during active or convalescent COVID-19. The chain joins TRBV7-2 to TRBJ1-2; 8 bases align to TRBD1. Input material: peripheral blood. In nucleotides, the CDR3 is TGTGCCAGCAGCCAGGGGGCTTCCTATGGCTACACCTTC. Translated, it gives CASSQGASYGYTF.